The 7 T cell receptor beta chains below come from one sample, sequenced in a study of blood T cell repertoires in COVID-19. Profiled with immunoSEQ multiplex PCR; TCRdb holds only in-frame clones, not every one. Among some 270,000 clones listed, approximately 88% were seen once. Sequenced input: PBMCs or T cells enriched from blood (not recorded which). These TCRs come from a woman between 40 and 50 years old who had been exposed to COVID-19.

This chain connects TRBV15 to TRBJ1-3, with D perhaps matching TRBD1 (5 bases). The CDR3 spans 15 residues. The germline CDR1 and CDR2 sequences are LNHNV and YYDKDF (reference sequence). V shed 0 bases and J shed 4 bases, with 10 bases lying between them. The CDR3 DNA reads as TGTGCCACCAGCAGAGAGGCAGGGTTGGGAAACACCATATATTTT. It codes for CATSREAGLGNTIYF.

For this clone: Within the sample, other DNA sequences also encode this same CDR3. The rearrangement joins TRBV7-9 to TRBJ1-2, with D possibly matching TRBD1 (6 bases). Looked up from germline, CDR1 is SEHNR and CDR2 is FQNEAQ (reference sequence). V was clipped by 5 bases and J by 2 bases, with 9 bases between them. CDR3 length: 13 amino acids. The CDR3 coding sequence is TGTGCCAGCAGCCAAACAGGGAACTATGGCTACACCTTC. Translating it yields CASSQTGNYGYTF.

The V and J genes are TRBV7-9 and TRBJ1-2; D is possibly TRBD1 (5 bases). The V gene's germline CDR1 is SEHNR and CDR2 FQNEAQ (reference sequence). The CDR3 is made up of 14 amino acids. V was pared by 7 bases and J by 13 bases, with 25 bases between. The CDR3 DNA follows: TGTGCCAGCACCAGTTCGGGCATTTCGTCTAGGGGCACCTTC. Residues: CASTSSGISSRGTF.

About this clone itself: Other DNA sequences in the same sample also yield this CDR3. The V and J genes are TRBV11-3 and TRBJ2-1, with unresolved D. The CDR3 is 13 amino acids. Between the trimmed V and J ends, which lost 0 bases and 7 bases, there was a span of 7 bases. From germline, CDR1 is SGHNT and CDR2 YENEEA. CDR3 sequence (DNA): TGTGCCAGCAGCTTAGATCGGAGAAATGAGCAGTTCTTC. Residues: CASSLDRRNEQFF.

The J gene is TRBJ2-1, the V gene TRBV14; tentatively, D is TRBD2 (5 bases). Germline values: CDR1 SGHDN, CDR2 FVKESK. V was clipped by 3 bases and J by 0 bases, with 15 bases between them. The CDR3 covers 17 residues. This chain's CDR3 is CASSQEAVLSSYNEQFF. The CDR3 nucleotides read TGTGCCAGCAGCCAGGAAGCGGTATTGAGCTCCTACAATGAGCAGTTCTTC.

The rearrangement uses TRBV7-2 and TRBJ1-2; D is unclear. V was shortened by 8 bases and J by 0 bases, with 13 bases between the two germline ends. Germline V gene sequence: CDR1 SGHTA, CDR2 FQGNSA. There are 14 residues in the CDR3. The CDR3 region has the DNA TGTGCCAGCGCATTGGCACCTGCTAACTATGGCTACACCTTC. Protein sequence: CASALAPANYGYTF.

Notes on this clone: At one of its ends the junction is not consistent with the germline gene, which may arise from a read error. The rearrangement uses TRBV5-1 and TRBJ1-1; D possibly corresponds to TRBD1 (5 bases). The CDR3 runs to 14 residues. The germline V gene encodes CDR1 SGHRS and CDR2 YFSETQ. In DNA form, the CDR3 reads TGTGCCAGCAGCTCCACCGGGGGTCGGACTGAAGCTTTCTTT. Amino acids: CASSSTGGRTEAFF.